This paragraph covers one T cell receptor beta chain sequence. Profiling relied on immunoSEQ multiplex PCR, and the TCRdb table lists in-frame clones only, not all of them. The data contain over 150,000 clones, roughly nine tenths of them singletons. The sample comes from a study of blood T cell repertoires in COVID-19. Across the whole study: Both acute and convalescent COVID-19 samples were obtained from the United States, Italy and Spain. PBMCs, B-cell-depleted T cells, or T cells were the source of the cDNA or gDNA that made up the material.

Germline CDR1 and CDR2: SQVTM and ANQGSEA. V dropped 4 bases and J dropped 1 base, with 13 bases sitting between them. This CDR3 is 14 amino acids long. Cohort placement rested on clinical history that participants reported themselves. Sequenced material: PBMCs or T cells enriched from blood (not recorded which). The chain combines TRBV29-1 with TRBJ2-5, with a weak D call TRBD2 (5 bases). This sequence was found in a woman aged 30 to 39 who had recovered from COVID-19. CDR3 in amino acids: CSVGSGNFQETQYF. The CDR3 DNA reads as TGCAGCGTTGGCAGCGGCAATTTCCAAGAGACCCAGTACTTC.